This T cell receptor (beta chain) came from a study of neoadjuvant anti-PD-1 for oral cavity cancer. The time point is: after neoadjuvant nivolumab, at surgical resection. Stage II-IVA oral cavity squamous cell carcinoma was new and untreated by systemic or radiation therapy. This CDR3 is built from 14 residues. The V gene's germline CDR1 is SGHRS and CDR2 YFSETQ. Germline trimming cut 4 bases from V and 7 bases from J; bases unmatched to any gene: 6. Data came from immunoSEQ multiplex PCR; TCRdb stores just in-frame clones and leaves some out. Of approximately 10,000 clones in the sample, around 60% are singletons; the top ten hold less than 9.5%.

This TCR came from a person between 35 and 79 years old with oral cavity squamous cell carcinoma. V usage is TRBV5-1 and J usage is TRBJ1-5, with 9 bases fitting TRBD1. The sequencing used tumor tissue, collected after nivolumab (anti-PD-1) treatment. This CDR3 reads CASSVTGGEQPQHF. The DNA of the CDR3 is TGCGCCAGCAGCGTTACAGGGGGCGAACAGCCCCAGCATTTT. Based on the CDR3 plus reference TRBV5-1 and TRBJ1-5, the full variable domain is KAGVTQTPRYLIKTRGQQVTLSCSPISGHRSVSWYQQTPGQGLQFLFEYFSETQRNKGNFPGRFSGRQFSNSRSEMNVSTLELGDSALYLCASSVTGGEQPQHFGDGTRLSIL.